This T cell receptor (beta chain) comes out of a study of shared clonotypes between healthy human individuals. Study-level information: CD4 naive cells filled three plates per donor, CD4 memory three, CD8 naive two and CD8 memory one. Study observations and caveats: An expected dependence of interdonor clonotype sharing on sequencing depth was noted.

Libraries were prepared by immunoSEQ multiplex PCR; TCRdb keeps only in-frame clonotypes and omits some of them. Of 2 million to 2.5 million clones in the sample, just over 90% were seen once. The V gene lost 0 bases and the J gene lost 2 bases, with 13 bases spanning the gap. This CDR3 comprises 16 residues. Germline-derived CDR1 and CDR2 are MNHEY and SVGAGI. This clone was seen just once. Its specificity is unknown. The rearrangement joins TRBV6-5 to TRBJ1-2; D is undetermined. The TCR originated in a man younger than 35 in good health. Some clones in this sample may be carry-over from other donors' samples. Source material: naive CD4+ T cells from PBMCs. Subset meaning: CD45RA+ positively selected. CDR3 nucleotide sequence: TGTGCCAGCAGTTACTCGCAGAGCCTTGCGAACTATGGCTACACCTTC. Encoded protein: CASSYSQSLANYGYTF.